The rows below give T cell receptor beta chains drawn from one sample of a study of cytomegalovirus exposure and HLA in healthy donors. Sequencing was performed with immunoSEQ multiplex PCR; in TCRdb, only in-frame clones are kept and a portion is missing. The sample contains roughly 100,000 clones, roughly nine tenths of which appear only once. Sequencing was performed on PBMCs. All receptors derive from a woman younger than 30 in good health and CMV-seropositive. The CDR3 runs from the conserved cysteine through the conserved F or W. The D gene is left open where the match is weak. Size tells how often a clone was seen (once, few, many) or the class of an expanded clone, and some rows leave it out.

v_gene	abundance	len	d_gene	j_gene	CDR3aa	CDR3nt
TRBV11-3	once	13	TRBD1	TRBJ2-5	CASSFGTAETQYF	TGTGCCAGCAGCTTTGGGACAGCAGAGACCCAGTACTTC
TRBV7-6	-	14	-	TRBJ2-5	CASSPAGAQETQYF	TGTGCCAGCAGCCCGGCGGGGGCCCAAGAGACCCAGTACTTC
TRBV7-2	few	12	-	TRBJ2-2	CASSRTAEELFF	TGTGCCAGCAGCCGGACAGCCGAGGAGCTGTTTTTT
TRBV19	-	15	-	TRBJ1-4	CASSIQQGPNEKLFF	TGTGCCAGTAGTATCCAACAGGGACCTAATGAAAAACTGTTTTTT
TRBV5-6	-	15	TRBD1	TRBJ1-5	CASSSQGALNQPQHF	TGTGCCAGCAGCTCACAGGGGGCACTCAATCAGCCCCAGCATTTT
TRBV7-8	-	17	-	TRBJ1-3	CASSLSAIRGAGNTIYF	TGTGCCAGCAGCTTATCCGCAATCCGGGGAGCAGGCAACACCATATATTTT
TRBV11-3	-	15	TRBD1	TRBJ2-1	CASSLAGTGMYEQFF	TGTGCCAGCAGCCTGGCCGGGACAGGGATGTATGAGCAGTTCTTC
TRBV18	-	13	-	TRBJ2-2	CASSPQGAGELFF	TGTGCCAGCTCACCACAGGGGGCCGGGGAGCTGTTTTTT
TRBV6-5	few	13	-	TRBJ2-7	CASSHPGHHEQYF	TGTGCCAGCAGTCATCCGGGACATCACGAGCAGTACTTC
TRBV9	-	17	-	TRBJ2-1	CASSVGPGGVTYNEQFF	TGTGCCAGCAGCGTAGGCCCCGGGGGTGTAACCTACAATGAGCAGTTCTTC